These 27 T cell receptor beta chains share one sample of origin, sequenced in a study of identifying expanded T cells in peripheral blood. TCRdb's table, derived via immunoSEQ multiplex PCR, lists solely in-frame clones and lacks some. The sample yields 100,000 to 150,000 clones, 86% seen once. The sample taken for sequencing was blood. The origin of the receptors is a person between 18 and 70 years old in good health.

There are a few counts of this clone. V and J are TRBV2 and TRBJ1-2; D remains unclear. Between the trimmed V and J ends, which lost 7 bases and 3 bases, there was a span of 6 bases. This CDR3 is built from 11 residues. Germline loops: CDR1 SNHLY, CDR2 FYNNEI. CDR3 in amino acids: CASMKDYGYTF. CDR3 nucleotide sequence: TGTGCCAGCATGAAGGACTATGGCTACACCTTC.

The CDR3, as DNA: TGTGCCAGCAGTGACCCCCCACCCAAATCAAACATTCAGTACTTC. Its protein is CASSDPPPKSNIQYF. This rearrangement joins TRBV6-1 to TRBJ2-4; D not resolved. The V end was cut by 3 bases, the J end by 6 bases, with 15 bases between. Germline CDR1 is MNHNS and CDR2 is SASEGT. CDR3 size: 15 residues.

This clone came up once. V is TRBV28 and J is TRBJ2-7; 12 bases agree with TRBD1. CDR3 size: 16 residues. Losses at the gene ends were 6 bases for V and 4 bases for J; bases not matched to a gene: 10. CDR1 and CDR2 from the germline V gene are MDHEN and SYDVKM. The CDR3 DNA follows: TGTGCCAGCAGAAATCCGGGACAGGGGGCGTCTTACGAGCAGTACTTC. Translating it yields CASRNPGQGASYEQYF. The whole variable domain, remainder taken from reference TRBV28 and TRBJ2-7, is DVKVTQSSRYLVKRTGEKVFLECVQDMDHENMFWYRQDPGLGLRLIYFSYDVKMKEKGDIPEGYSVSREKKERFSLILESASTNQTSMYLCASRNPGQGASYEQYFGPGTRLTVT.

The rearrangement uses TRBV28 and TRBJ2-7; 12 bases map to TRBD1. Germline CDR1 and CDR2: MDHEN and SYDVKM. J was trimmed by 4 bases and V by 4 bases; bases with no gene match: 2. The CDR3 sequence is 14 residues long. The CDR3 protein is CASSWGQGAYEQYF. The CDR3 bases are TGTGCCAGCAGTTGGGGACAGGGGGCGTACGAGCAGTACTTC.

V gene TRBV28 combines with J gene TRBJ2-1, with D maybe TRBD2 (5 bases). Germline CDR1 MDHEN, CDR2 SYDVKM. The CDR3 extends over 14 amino acids. Trimming removed 6 bases from V and 2 bases from J, with 11 bases in between. In nucleotides, the CDR3 is TGTGCCAGCAGCACCATGCGGGCCTACAATGAGCAGTTCTTC. It encodes CASSTMRAYNEQFF.

This chain joins TRBV7-6 and TRBJ2-1; 7 nucleotides align to TRBD2. The V segment lost 5 bases and the J segment 6 bases; nucleotides outside the gene matches: 13. The CDR3 covers 16 residues. Germline CDR1 is SGHVS and CDR2 is FNYEAQ. The CDR3 DNA reads as TGTGCCAGCAGCCCCCGAGGGCTAGCGGAACTCAATGAGCAGTTCTTC. Translating gives CASSPRGLAELNEQFF.

The genes are TRBV18 and TRBJ1-2; tentatively, D is TRBD1 (5 bases). The CDR3 consists of 14 residues. Trimming stripped 0 bases from V and 7 bases from J, with 12 bases between. The germline V gene has CDR1 KGHSH and CDR2 LQKENI. CDR3 protein: CASSPPAGGAGYTF. The DNA for the CDR3 is TGTGCCAGCTCACCACCGGCGGGGGGAGCTGGCTACACCTTC.

This sequence joins TRBV9 and TRBJ2-5, with D hard to call. Per the germline V gene, CDR1 is SGDLS and CDR2 is YYNGEE. Trimming left V 2 bases short and J 3 bases short, with 8 bases between. The CDR3 sequence is 13 residues long. The CDR3 loop reads CASSVALEETQYF. DNA for the CDR3: TGTGCCAGCAGCGTGGCCCTAGAAGAGACCCAGTACTTC.

This clone was detected only once. The rearrangement uses TRBV9 and TRBJ2-1, with TRBD2 as a possible D gene (5 bases). The CDR3 covers 17 residues. In germline, CDR1 is SGDLS, CDR2 YYNGEE. V lost 0 bases, J lost 4 bases, and 17 bases lay in between. The CDR3 nucleotides read TGTGCCAGCAGCGTAGGTCCTCGAGGGAAAGGGTACAATGAGCAGTTCTTC. It translates to CASSVGPRGKGYNEQFF.

CDR3 loop: CASSGVRGNYGYTF. DNA for the CDR3: TGTGCCAGCAGTGGCGTTCGGGGGAACTATGGCTACACCTTC. This chain joins TRBV2 and TRBJ1-2, with TRBD1 as a possible D gene (5 bases). CDR1 SNHLY and CDR2 FYNNEI come from the germline V gene. The length of the CDR3 is 14 residues. The ends were cut back, 4 bases at V and 2 bases at J, with 11 bases in the middle.

The chain recombines TRBV27 with TRBJ2-3, with no clear D. The germline CDR1 and CDR2 sequences are MNHEY and SMNVEV (reference sequence). The CDR3 loop spans 13 amino acids. V was trimmed by 7 bases and J by 1 base, leaving 9 bases between them. The CDR3 here is CASIRAGTDTQYF. The CDR3 coding sequence is TGTGCCAGCATTAGGGCCGGCACAGATACGCAGTATTTT.

This chain joins TRBV27 and TRBJ2-7, with a weak D call TRBD1 (5 bases). V was cut by 5 bases and J by 4 bases, with 12 bases left in between. Germline CDR1 and CDR2: MNHEY and SMNVEV (reference sequence). The CDR3 extends over 13 amino acids. CDR3 residues: CASSDTQGYEQYF. In nucleotides, the CDR3 is TGTGCCAGCAGTGACACTCAGGGTTACGAGCAGTACTTC.

The chain combines TRBV19 with TRBJ2-7, with 11 bases identical to TRBD2. J was trimmed by 3 bases and V by 6 bases; bases with no gene match: 7. Germline V CDR1 and CDR2: LNHDA, SQIVND (reference sequence). The CDR3 contains 15 residues. For the CDR3, the DNA is TGTGCCAGTAGGATTTCTAGCGGGGGGAACTACGAGCAGTACTTC. Translated: CASRISSGGNYEQYF.

This clone was counted once. The V and J genes are TRBV7-7 and TRBJ2-3; possible D gene TRBD1, 6 bases. Germline CDR1 and CDR2: SSHAT and FNYEAQ (reference sequence). Trimming took 0 bases from V and 2 from J, leaving 9 bases between them. CDR3 length equals 15 residues. CDR3 DNA sequence: TGTGCCAGCAGCTTAGCGGGGGCTCCCACAGATACGCAGTATTTT. Translated, it gives CASSLAGAPTDTQYF.

This clone was counted a single time. The CDR3 sequence: CASSQDRVAETQYF. The CDR3 DNA is TGTGCCAGCAGCCAAGATCGAGTGGCGGAGACCCAGTACTTC. The chain couples TRBV4-2 to TRBJ2-5; D gene ambiguous. CDR3 length: 14 residues. The germline V gene encodes CDR1 LGHNA and CDR2 YNFKEQ. V was shortened by 0 bases and J by 5 bases, with 10 bases between the two germline ends.

The V and J genes are TRBV27 and TRBJ1-5; D remains unclear. Looked up from germline, CDR1 is MNHEY and CDR2 is SMNVEV (reference sequence). The CDR3 covers 15 residues. Trimming removed 0 bases from V and 0 bases from J, with 6 bases in between. The CDR3 is CASSLSRASNQPQHF. In DNA, the CDR3 is TGTGCCAGCAGTTTATCCCGGGCTAGCAATCAGCCCCAGCATTTT.

The chain combines TRBV6-1 with TRBJ1-2; D might be TRBD1 (5 bases). The germline V gene encodes CDR1 MNHNS and CDR2 SASEGT. The CDR3 consists of 11 residues. V lost 11 bases and J 2 bases, leaving 9 bases between the germline ends. CDR3 nucleotide sequence: TGTGCCTCGGGGGAGAACTATGGCTACACCTTC. As protein: CASGENYGYTF.

This clone was counted a single time. The V call is TRBV7-9, the J call TRBJ1-5; the D is unclear. Germline V gene data show CDR1 as SEHNR and CDR2 as FQNEAQ (reference sequence). The length of the CDR3 is 15 residues. Trimming left V 5 bases short and J 0 bases short, with 11 bases between. The CDR3 coding sequence is TGTGCCAGCAGCACCGGGCTCTATAGCAATCAGCCCCAGCATTTT. Its translation: CASSTGLYSNQPQHF.

The rearrangement links TRBV6-5 to TRBJ2-5; 8 bases match TRBD1. This CDR3 is 13 amino acids long. Germline V CDR1 and CDR2: MNHEY, SVGAGI. The trim removed 7 bases at V and 4 bases at J, leaving 5 bases unmatched. CDR3 amino acids: CASTDRGRETQYF. Written as DNA, the CDR3 is TGTGCCAGCACCGACAGGGGACGAGAGACCCAGTACTTC.

V and J are TRBV18 and TRBJ1-4, with D possibly matching TRBD1 (5 bases). The CDR3 has 13 amino acids. V lost 4 bases, J lost 8 bases, and 11 bases lay in between. Germline V gene sequence: CDR1 KGHSH, CDR2 LQKENI. CDR3 DNA: TGTGCCAGCTCACTGGGCAGGGACGAAAAACTGTTTTTT. Its protein product is CASSLGRDEKLFF.

The chain is built from TRBV5-5 and TRBJ1-5; the match to TRBD1 covers 8 bases. Unmatched junction bases numbered 8, after V lost 3 bases and J lost 3 bases. Per the germline V gene, CDR1 is SGHKS and CDR2 is YYEKEE (reference sequence). The CDR3 is made up of 16 amino acids. Here the CDR3 reads CASSSEQGVNNQPQHF. The CDR3 nucleotides are TGTGCCAGCAGCTCAGAACAGGGGGTTAACAATCAGCCCCAGCATTTT.

The rearrangement links TRBV7-2 to TRBJ2-5; D call uncertain. V gave up 4 bases and J gave up 3 bases, with 12 bases separating them. The V gene's germline CDR1 is SGHTA and CDR2 FQGNSA. This CDR3 has 14 amino acids. As DNA, the CDR3 is TGTGCCAGCAGCTCCTGGATAGCCAAAGAGACCCAGTACTTC. This codes for CASSSWIAKETQYF.

The rearrangement links TRBV19 to TRBJ1-1; weak D call: TRBD1 (6 bases). This CDR3 is 15 amino acids long. V gave up 2 bases and J gave up 3 bases, with 13 bases separating them. Germline V lookup: CDR1 LNHDA, CDR2 SQIVND (reference sequence). For the CDR3, the DNA is TGTGCCAGTAGTATATGGAAGGCAGGGGACACTGAAGCTTTCTTT. This sequence encodes CASSIWKAGDTEAFF. The entire variable domain, with the rest obtained from reference TRBV19 and TRBJ1-1, is as follows: DGGITQSPKYLFRKEGQNVTLSCEQNLNHDAMYWYRQDPGQGLRLIYYSQIVNDFQKGDIAEGYSVSREKKESFPLTVTSAQKNPTAFYLCASSIWKAGDTEAFFGQGTRLTVV.

This CDR3 is CASSPTRYTQYF. The CDR3 DNA reads as TGTGCCAGCAGTCCGACTAGGTATACGCAGTATTTT. This sequence joins TRBV28 and TRBJ2-3, with D maybe TRBD2 (6 bases). The length of the CDR3 is 12 residues. The germline V gene encodes CDR1 MDHEN and CDR2 SYDVKM. Trimming stripped 5 bases from V and 7 bases from J, with 10 bases between.

V usage is TRBV7-2 and J usage is TRBJ2-2; D uncertain. The CDR3 consists of 13 residues. Trimming stripped 6 bases from V and 2 bases from J, with 7 bases between. From germline, CDR1 is SGHTA and CDR2 FQGNSA. The CDR3 DNA reads as TGTGCCAGCAGGGCTGCTAACACCGGGGAGCTGTTTTTT. Protein: CASRAANTGELFF.

The chain is built from TRBV7-8 and TRBJ2-1; no reliable D call. There are 13 residues in the CDR3. Trimming left V 0 bases short and J 5 bases short, with 5 bases between. The germline V gene has CDR1 SGHVS and CDR2 FQNEAQ. CDR3 DNA: TGTGCCAGCAGCTTAGCACAGAACAATGAGCAGTTCTTC. It yields the protein CASSLAQNNEQFF.

This chain uses TRBV28 with TRBJ2-7; D ambiguous. Germline CDR1 and CDR2: MDHEN and SYDVKM. This CDR3 comprises 13 residues. Trimming left V 6 bases short and J 6 bases short, with 15 bases between. The CDR3 protein is CASRLIYLGEQYF. The CDR3 DNA reads TGTGCCAGCAGATTAATTTATTTGGGCGAGCAGTACTTC.